This TCR beta chain was sequenced for a study of T cells after yellow fever vaccination. Comments on this clonotype: Its antigen is not identified. A much larger clone lies a single base off, so this may be a read error.

The germline gives CDR1 SGHKS, CDR2 YYEKEE (reference sequence). This CDR3 is built from 15 residues. Losses at the gene ends were 7 bases for V and 0 bases for J; bases not matched to a gene: 7. Findings and limits, study-wide: By day 5 rather than day 15, the secondary response had peaked, though it was weaker. Booster samples showed a return of most primary-vaccination clones (roughly 96% CD4, 70% to 90% CD8).

A single record per CDR3 protein comes from TCRdb applying MiXCR to the 5' RACE reads. Of 110,000 or so distinct CDR3 sequences listed, 6.5% to 9% are singletons. This material consisted of CD4+ T cells sorted from PBMCs, taken around 45 days after the first yellow fever vaccination. This chain connects TRBV5-5 to TRBJ2-3, with 8 bases that match TRBD2. The source of this sequence is a man aged 18 to 29 who received the YFV17D yellow fever vaccine. Here the CDR3 reads CASCLRLASTDTQYF. The DNA of the CDR3 is TGTGCCAGCTGCCTCCGACTAGCGAGCACAGATACGCAGTATTTT.